The clone carrying this TCR beta chain has a count of ten or more. The sample comes from a study of spatial heterogeneity in lung cancer. TCRdb reprocessed the 5' RACE reads via MiXCR and lists one record per CDR3 protein. The table has 35,000 to 55,000 distinct CDR3 sequences, approximately 6.8% seen once. From germline, CDR1 is SGHTA and CDR2 FQGNSA. Trimming took 5 bases from V and 7 from J; bases not matched to a gene: 15. The CDR3 covers 17 residues. Indicated time point: sample taken at primary tumor resection. Unsorted samples of tumor, nontumor lung or frozen PBMC had their whole RNA sequenced. The donor population consisted of roughly 70 patients with untreated, early-stage non-small cell lung cancer.

This material consisted of PBMCs, taken at surgery. The chain recombines TRBV7-2 with TRBJ2-1, with 9 bases fitting TRBD2. The source of this sequence is a female donor with early-stage non-small cell lung cancer. The CDR3 nucleotides are TGTGCCAGCAGCGGCTTTCAAGCGGGGGGCCGGGGAAATGAGCAGTTCTTC. It codes for CASSGFQAGGRGNEQFF.